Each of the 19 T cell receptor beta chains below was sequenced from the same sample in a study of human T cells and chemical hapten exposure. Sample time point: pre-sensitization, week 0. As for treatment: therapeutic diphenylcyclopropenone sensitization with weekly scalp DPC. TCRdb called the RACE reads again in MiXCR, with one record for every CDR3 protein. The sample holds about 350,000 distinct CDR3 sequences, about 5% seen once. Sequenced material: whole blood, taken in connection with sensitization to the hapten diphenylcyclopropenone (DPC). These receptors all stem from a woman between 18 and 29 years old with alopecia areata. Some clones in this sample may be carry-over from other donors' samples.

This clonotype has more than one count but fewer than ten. The CDR3 DNA follows: TGTGCCAGCAGCGAACCTGACAGGGTTCAGTACTTC. It yields the protein CASSEPDRVQYF. The chain uses TRBV11-2 and TRBJ2-7; 7 bases agree with TRBD1. The junction had 8 bases not matched to a gene; V was cut back by 5 bases and J by 10 bases. CDR1 and CDR2 (germline): SGHAT, FQNNGV. The CDR3 runs to 12 residues.

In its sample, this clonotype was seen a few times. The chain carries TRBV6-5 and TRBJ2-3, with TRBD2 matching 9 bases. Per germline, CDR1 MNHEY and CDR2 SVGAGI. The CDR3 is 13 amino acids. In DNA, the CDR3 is TGTGCGTGTAGCGGGGGTTTGGAAAATACGCAGTATTTT. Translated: CACSGGLENTQYF.

The CDR3 bases are TGTGCCAGCAGCTTGCGACTACTAGCGTCTAGCACAGATACGCAGTATTTT. It is translated as CASSLRLLASSTDTQYF. The J gene is TRBJ2-3, the V gene TRBV5-6; 7 bases map to TRBD2. Germline trimming cut 1 base from V and 0 bases from J; bases unmatched to any gene: 8. CDR1 and CDR2 (germline): SGHDT, YYEEEE. This CDR3 has 17 amino acids.

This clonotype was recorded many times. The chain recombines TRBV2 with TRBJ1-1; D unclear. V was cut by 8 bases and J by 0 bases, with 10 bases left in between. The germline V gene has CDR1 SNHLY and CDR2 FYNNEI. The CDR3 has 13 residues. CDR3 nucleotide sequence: TGTGCCAGCTCAGAAGGTTTGAACACTGAAGCTTTCTTT. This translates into CASSEGLNTEAFF.

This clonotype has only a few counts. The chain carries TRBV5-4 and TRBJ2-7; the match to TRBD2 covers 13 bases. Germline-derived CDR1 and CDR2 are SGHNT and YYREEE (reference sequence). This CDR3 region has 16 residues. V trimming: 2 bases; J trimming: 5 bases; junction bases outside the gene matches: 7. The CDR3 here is CASSFRGTSGVHEQYF. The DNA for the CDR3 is TGTGCCAGCAGCTTCCGTGGGACTAGCGGGGTCCACGAGCAGTACTTC.

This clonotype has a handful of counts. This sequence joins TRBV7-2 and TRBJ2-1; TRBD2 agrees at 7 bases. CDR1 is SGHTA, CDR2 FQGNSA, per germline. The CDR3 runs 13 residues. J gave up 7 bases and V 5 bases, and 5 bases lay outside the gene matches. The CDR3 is CASSLLRGNEQFF. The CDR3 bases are TGTGCCAGCAGCCTCCTGCGGGGGAATGAGCAGTTCTTC. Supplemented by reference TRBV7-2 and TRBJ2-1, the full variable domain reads GAGVSQSPSNKVTEKGKDVELRCDPISGHTALYWYRQSLGQGLEFLIYFQGNSAPDKSGLPSDRFSAERTGGSVSTLTIQRTQQEDSAVYLCASSLLRGNEQFFGPGTRLTVL.

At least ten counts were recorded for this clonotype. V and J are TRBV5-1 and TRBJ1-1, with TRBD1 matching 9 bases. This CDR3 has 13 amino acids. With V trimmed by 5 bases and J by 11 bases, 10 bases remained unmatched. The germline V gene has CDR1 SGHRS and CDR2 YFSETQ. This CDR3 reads CASRQGQGRDAFF. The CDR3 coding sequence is TGCGCCAGCAGACAGGGACAGGGAAGAGATGCTTTCTTT.

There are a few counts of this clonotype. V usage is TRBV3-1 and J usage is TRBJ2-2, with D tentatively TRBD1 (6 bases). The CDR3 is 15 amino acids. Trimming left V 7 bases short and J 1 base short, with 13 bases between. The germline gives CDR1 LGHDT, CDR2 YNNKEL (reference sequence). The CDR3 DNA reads TGTGCCAGCACCACAGGGAACATGAACACCGGGGAGCTGTTTTTT. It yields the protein CASTTGNMNTGELFF.

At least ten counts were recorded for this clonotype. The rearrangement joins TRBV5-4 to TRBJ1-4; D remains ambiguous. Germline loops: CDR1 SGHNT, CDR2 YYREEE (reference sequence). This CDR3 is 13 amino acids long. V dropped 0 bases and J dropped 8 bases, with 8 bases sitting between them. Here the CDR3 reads CASSLGYDEKLFF. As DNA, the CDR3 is TGTGCCAGCAGCTTGGGGTATGACGAAAAACTGTTTTTT.

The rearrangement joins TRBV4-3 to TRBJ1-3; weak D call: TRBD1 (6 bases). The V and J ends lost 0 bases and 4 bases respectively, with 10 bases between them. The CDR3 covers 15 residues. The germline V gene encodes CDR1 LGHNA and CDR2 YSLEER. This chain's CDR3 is CASSQDQGPGNTIYF. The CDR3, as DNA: TGCGCCAGCAGCCAAGATCAGGGGCCCGGAAACACCATATATTTT.

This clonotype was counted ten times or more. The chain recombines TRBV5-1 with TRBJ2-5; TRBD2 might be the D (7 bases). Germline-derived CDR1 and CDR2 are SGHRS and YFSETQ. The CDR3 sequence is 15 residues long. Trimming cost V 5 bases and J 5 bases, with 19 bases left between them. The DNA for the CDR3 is TGCGCCAGCAGTGGGCTGGCGGGGGCCGGGGAGACCCAGTACTTC. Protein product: CASSGLAGAGETQYF.

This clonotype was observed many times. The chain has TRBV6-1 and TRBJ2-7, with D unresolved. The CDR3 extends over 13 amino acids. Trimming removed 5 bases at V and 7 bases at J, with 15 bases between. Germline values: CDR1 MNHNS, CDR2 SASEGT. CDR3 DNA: TGTGCCAGCAGTAGGCCCGGGTTTCAGGAGCAGTACTTC. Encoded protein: CASSRPGFQEQYF.

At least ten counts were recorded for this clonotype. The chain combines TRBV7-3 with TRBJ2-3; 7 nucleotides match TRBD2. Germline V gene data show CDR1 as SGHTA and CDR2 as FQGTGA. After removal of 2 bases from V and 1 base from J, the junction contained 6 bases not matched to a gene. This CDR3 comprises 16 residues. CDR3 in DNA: TGTGCCAGCAGCTTATCTCGGGGGGTCGGCACAGATACGCAGTATTTT. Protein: CASSLSRGVGTDTQYF.

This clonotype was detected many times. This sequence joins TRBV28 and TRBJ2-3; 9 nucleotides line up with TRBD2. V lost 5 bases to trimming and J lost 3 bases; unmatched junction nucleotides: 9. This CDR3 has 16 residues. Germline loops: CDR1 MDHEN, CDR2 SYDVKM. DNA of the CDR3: TGTGCCAGCAGTCTTCTGGGAGGACTAGCGACAGATACGCAGTATTTT. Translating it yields CASSLLGGLATDTQYF.

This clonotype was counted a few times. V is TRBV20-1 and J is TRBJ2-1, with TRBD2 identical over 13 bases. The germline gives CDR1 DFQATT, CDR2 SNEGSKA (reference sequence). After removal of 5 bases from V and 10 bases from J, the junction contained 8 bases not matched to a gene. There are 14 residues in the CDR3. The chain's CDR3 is CSAPGTSGTTEQFF. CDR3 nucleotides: TGCAGTGCTCCCGGGACTAGCGGGACAACCGAGCAGTTCTTC.

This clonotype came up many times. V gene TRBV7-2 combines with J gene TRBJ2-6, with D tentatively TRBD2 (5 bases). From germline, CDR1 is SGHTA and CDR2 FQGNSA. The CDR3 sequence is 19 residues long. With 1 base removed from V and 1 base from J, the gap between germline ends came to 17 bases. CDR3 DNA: TGTGCCAGCAGCTTAGGGGTCGGGATTAGGACTTCTGGGGCCAACGTCCTGACTTTC. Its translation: CASSLGVGIRTSGANVLTF.

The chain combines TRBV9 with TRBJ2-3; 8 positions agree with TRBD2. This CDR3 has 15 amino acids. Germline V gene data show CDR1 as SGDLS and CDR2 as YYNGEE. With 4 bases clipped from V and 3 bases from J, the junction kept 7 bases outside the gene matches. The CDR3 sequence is CASSRLAQGTDTQYF. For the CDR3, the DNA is TGTGCCAGCAGCCGACTAGCGCAGGGGACAGATACGCAGTATTTT.

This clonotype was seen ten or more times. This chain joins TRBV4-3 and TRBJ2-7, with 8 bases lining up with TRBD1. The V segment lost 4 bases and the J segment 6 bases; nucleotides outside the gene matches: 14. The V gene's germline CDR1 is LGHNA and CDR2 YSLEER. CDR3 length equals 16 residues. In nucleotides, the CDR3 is TGCGCCAGCAGCCGCGCAGAAGGGCAGGGGGCGGTCGAGCAGTACTTC. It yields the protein CASSRAEGQGAVEQYF.

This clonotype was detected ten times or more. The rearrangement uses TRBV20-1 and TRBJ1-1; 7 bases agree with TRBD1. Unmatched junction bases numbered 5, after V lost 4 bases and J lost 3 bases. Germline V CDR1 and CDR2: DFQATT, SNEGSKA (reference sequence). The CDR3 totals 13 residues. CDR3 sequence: CSAKRGRDTEAFF. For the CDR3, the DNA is TGCAGTGCTAAAAGGGGGCGAGACACTGAAGCTTTCTTT.